Presented here are 3 T cell receptor beta chains from one specimen sequenced in a study of beta chain features in type 1 diabetes. The authors reverse transcribed all of the isolated RNA, so sequencing captured expressed TCRB transcripts. Assay: immunoSEQ multiplex PCR; the TCRdb copy retains only in-frame clones and omits some. Altogether 310,000 or so clones are present, 8% being singletons, with the ten largest covering approximately 0.47%. Sequencing used central memory CD4+ T cells from blood. All receptors derive from a young woman in good health.

A few counts support this clone. The rearrangement joins TRBV5-4 to TRBJ2-5; D perhaps matches TRBD1 (5 bases). Germline CDR1 is SGHNT and CDR2 is YYREEE (reference sequence). With 4 bases removed from V and 5 bases from J, the gap between germline ends came to 9 bases. The length of the CDR3 is 12 residues. CDR3: CASSGQGETQYF. CDR3 coding DNA: TGTGCCAGCAGCGGACAAGGGGAGACCCAGTACTTC.

V gene TRBV11-2 combines with J gene TRBJ2-7; no clear D. Germline lookup yields CDR1 SGHAT and CDR2 FQNNGV. The CDR3 is made up of 12 amino acids. V was cut by 0 bases and J by 6 bases, with 6 bases left in between. The DNA for the CDR3 is TGTGCCAGCAGCTTAGATGCCAGCGAGCAGTACTTC. Translation: CASSLDASEQYF. The entire variable domain, with the rest obtained from reference TRBV11-2 and TRBJ2-7, is as follows: EAGVAQSPRYKIIEKRQSVAFWCNPISGHATLYWYQQILGQGPKLLIQFQNNGVVDDSQLPKDRFSAERLKGVDSTLKIQPAKLEDSAVYLCASSLDASEQYFGPGTRLTVT.

The rearrangement uses TRBV7-2 and TRBJ2-2; the match to TRBD2 covers 7 bases. With V trimmed by 0 bases and J by 6 bases, 1 base remained unmatched. The CDR3 is 14 residues long. The germline V gene has CDR1 SGHTA and CDR2 FQGNSA. As DNA, the CDR3 is TGTGCCAGCAGCTTAGCCACTAGCGCCGGGGAGCTGTTTTTT. Residues: CASSLATSAGELFF.